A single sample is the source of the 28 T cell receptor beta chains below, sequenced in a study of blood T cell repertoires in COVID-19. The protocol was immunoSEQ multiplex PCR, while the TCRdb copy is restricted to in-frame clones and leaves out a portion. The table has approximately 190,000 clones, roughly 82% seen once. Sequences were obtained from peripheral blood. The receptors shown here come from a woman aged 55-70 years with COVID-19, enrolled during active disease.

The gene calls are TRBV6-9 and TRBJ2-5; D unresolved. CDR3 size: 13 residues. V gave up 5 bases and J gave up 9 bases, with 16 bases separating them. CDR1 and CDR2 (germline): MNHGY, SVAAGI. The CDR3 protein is CASSPPPPFAQYF. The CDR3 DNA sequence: TGTGCCAGCAGTCCCCCCCCTCCCTTCGCCCAGTACTTC.

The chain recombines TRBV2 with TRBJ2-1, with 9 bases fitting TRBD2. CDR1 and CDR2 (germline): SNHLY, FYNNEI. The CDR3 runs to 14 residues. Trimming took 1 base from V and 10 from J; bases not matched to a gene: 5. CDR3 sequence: CASSEGIGLAEQFF. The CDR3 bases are TGTGCCAGCAGTGAAGGGATAGGACTAGCGGAGCAGTTCTTC. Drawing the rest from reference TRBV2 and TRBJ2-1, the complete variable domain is EPEVTQTPSHQVTQMGQEVILRCVPISNHLYFYWYRQILGQKVEFLVSFYNNEISEKSEIFDDQFSVERPDGSNFTLKIRSTKLEDSAMYFCASSEGIGLAEQFFGPGTRLTVL.

CDR3 DNA: TGTGCCAGCAGTGAAGGTTTCGGGCAGGGAAATGAAAAACTGTTTTTT. It encodes CASSEGFGQGNEKLFF. The chain joins TRBV6-1 to TRBJ1-4; TRBD1 is a possible D gene (5 bases). The germline V gene has CDR1 MNHNS and CDR2 SASEGT. V gave up 1 base and J gave up 5 bases, with 14 bases separating them. The CDR3 spans 16 residues.

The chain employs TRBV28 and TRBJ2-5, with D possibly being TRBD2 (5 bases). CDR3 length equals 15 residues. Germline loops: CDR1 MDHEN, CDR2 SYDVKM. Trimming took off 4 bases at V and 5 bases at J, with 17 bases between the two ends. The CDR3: CASSSAVRGRETQYF. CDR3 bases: TGTGCCAGCAGTTCCGCGGTTCGGGGTCGCGAGACCCAGTACTTC.

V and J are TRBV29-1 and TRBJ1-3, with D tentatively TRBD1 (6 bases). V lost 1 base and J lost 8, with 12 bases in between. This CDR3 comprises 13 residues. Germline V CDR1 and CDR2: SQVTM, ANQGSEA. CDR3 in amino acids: CSVEVGGSDTIYF. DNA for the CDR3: TGCAGCGTTGAAGTTGGGGGCTCGGACACCATATATTTT.

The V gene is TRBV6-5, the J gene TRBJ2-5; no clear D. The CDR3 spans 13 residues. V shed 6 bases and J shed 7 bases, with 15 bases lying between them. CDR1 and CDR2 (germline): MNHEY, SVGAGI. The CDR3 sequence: CASSRLPGGTQYF. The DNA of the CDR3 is TGTGCCAGCAGCCGACTCCCCGGTGGGACCCAGTACTTC.

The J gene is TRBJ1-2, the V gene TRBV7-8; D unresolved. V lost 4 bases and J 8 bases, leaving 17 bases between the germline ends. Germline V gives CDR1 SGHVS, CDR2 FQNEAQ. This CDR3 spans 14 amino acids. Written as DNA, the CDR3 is TGTGCCAGCAGCTCTAGCGGGTCTGGGGAGGGCTACACCTTC. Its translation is CASSSSGSGEGYTF.

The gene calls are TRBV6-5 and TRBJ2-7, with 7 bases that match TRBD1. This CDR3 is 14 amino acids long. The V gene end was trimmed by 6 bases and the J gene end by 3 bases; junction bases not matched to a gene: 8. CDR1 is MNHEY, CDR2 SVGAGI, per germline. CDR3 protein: CASRPLTGDYEQYF. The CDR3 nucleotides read TGTGCCAGCAGGCCCCTTACAGGGGACTACGAGCAGTACTTC.

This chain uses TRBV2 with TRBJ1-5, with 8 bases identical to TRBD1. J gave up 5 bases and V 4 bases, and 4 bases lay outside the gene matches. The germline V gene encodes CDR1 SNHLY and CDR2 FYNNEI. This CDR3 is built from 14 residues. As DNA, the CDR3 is TGTGCCAGCAGTGGGACAGGGCGGGATCAGCCCCAGCATTTT. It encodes CASSGTGRDQPQHF.

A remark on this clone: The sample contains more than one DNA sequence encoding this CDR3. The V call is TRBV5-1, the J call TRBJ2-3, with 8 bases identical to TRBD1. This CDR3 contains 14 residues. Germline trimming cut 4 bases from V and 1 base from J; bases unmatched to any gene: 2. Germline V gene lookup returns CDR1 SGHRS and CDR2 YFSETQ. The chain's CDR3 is CASSPGGGTDTQYF. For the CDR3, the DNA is TGCGCCAGCAGCCCAGGGGGCGGCACAGATACGCAGTATTTT.

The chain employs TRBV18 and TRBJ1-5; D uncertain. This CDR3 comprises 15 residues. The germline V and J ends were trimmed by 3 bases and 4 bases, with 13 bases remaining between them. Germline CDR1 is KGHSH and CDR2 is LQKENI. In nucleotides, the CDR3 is TGTGCCAGCTCACCCACGGCGCGGGTAAATCAGCCCCAGCATTTT. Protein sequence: CASSPTARVNQPQHF.

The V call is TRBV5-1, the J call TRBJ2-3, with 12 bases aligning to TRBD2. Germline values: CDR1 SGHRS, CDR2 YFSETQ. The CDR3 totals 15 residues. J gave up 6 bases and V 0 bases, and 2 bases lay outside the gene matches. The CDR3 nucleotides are TGCGCCAGCAGCTTGGGACTAGCGGGGGCGGATACGCAGTATTTT. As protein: CASSLGLAGADTQYF.

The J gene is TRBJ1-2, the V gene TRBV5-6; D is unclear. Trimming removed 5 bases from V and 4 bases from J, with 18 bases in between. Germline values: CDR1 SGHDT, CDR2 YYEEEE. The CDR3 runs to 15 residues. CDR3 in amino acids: CASSHRSQASYGYTF. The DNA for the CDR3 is TGTGCCAGCAGTCATCGGTCCCAGGCCAGCTATGGCTACACCTTC.

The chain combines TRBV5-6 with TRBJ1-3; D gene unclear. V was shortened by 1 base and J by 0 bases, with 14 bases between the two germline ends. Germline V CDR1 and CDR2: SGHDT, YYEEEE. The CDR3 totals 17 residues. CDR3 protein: CASSLYNSYNSGNTIYF. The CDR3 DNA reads TGTGCCAGCAGCTTGTATAACAGCTACAACTCTGGAAACACCATATATTTT.

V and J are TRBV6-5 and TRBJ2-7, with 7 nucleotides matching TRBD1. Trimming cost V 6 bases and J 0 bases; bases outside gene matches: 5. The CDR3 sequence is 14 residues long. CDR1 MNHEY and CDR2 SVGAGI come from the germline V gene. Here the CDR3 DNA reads TGTGCCAGCAGATCCGACAGGGCCTCCTACGAGCAGTACGTC. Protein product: CASRSDRASYEQYV.

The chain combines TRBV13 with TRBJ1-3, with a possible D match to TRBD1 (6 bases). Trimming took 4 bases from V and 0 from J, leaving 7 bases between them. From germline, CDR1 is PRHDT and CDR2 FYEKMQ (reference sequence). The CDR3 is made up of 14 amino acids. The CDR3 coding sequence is TGTGCCAGCAGCTCGACAGGCTCTGGAAACACCATATATTTT. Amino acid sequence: CASSSTGSGNTIYF.

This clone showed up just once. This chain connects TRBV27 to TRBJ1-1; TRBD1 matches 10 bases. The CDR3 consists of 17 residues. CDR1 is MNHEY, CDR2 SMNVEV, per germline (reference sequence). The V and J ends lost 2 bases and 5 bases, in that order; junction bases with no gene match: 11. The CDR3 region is CASSLRGGQGVRTEAFF. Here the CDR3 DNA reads TGTGCCAGCAGTTTACGGGGAGGACAGGGGGTAAGGACTGAAGCTTTCTTT.

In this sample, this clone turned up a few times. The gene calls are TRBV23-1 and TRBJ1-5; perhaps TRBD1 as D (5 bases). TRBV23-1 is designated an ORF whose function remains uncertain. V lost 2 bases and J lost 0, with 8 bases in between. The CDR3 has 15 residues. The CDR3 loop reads CASSQVTGSNQPQHF. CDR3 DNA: TGCGCCAGCAGTCAAGTTACAGGTAGCAATCAGCCCCAGCATTTT.

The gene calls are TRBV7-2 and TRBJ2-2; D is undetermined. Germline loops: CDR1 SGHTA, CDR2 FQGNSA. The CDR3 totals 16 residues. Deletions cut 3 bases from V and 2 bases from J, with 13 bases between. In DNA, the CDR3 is TGTGCCAGCAGCTTCCCCGGGTCCATAAACACCGGGGAGCTGTTTTTT. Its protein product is CASSFPGSINTGELFF.

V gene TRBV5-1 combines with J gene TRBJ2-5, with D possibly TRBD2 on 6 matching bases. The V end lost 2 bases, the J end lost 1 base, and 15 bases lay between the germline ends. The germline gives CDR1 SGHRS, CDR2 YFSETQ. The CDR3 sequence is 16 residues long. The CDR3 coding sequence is TGCGCCAGCAGCTTCCGTCTCGGGCGGGGCCAAGAGACCCAGTACTTC. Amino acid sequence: CASSFRLGRGQETQYF.

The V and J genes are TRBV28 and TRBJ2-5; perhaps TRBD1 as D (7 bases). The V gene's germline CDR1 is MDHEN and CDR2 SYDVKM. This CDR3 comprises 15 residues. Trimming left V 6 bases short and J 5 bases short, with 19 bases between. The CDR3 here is CASSLQGGRRETQYF. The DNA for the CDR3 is TGTGCCAGCAGCCTTCAGGGGGGCCGTCGGGAGACCCAGTACTTC. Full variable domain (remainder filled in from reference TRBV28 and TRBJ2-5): DVKVTQSSRYLVKRTGEKVFLECVQDMDHENMFWYRQDPGLGLRLIYFSYDVKMKEKGDIPEGYSVSREKKERFSLILESASTNQTSMYLCASSLQGGRRETQYFGPGTRLLVL.

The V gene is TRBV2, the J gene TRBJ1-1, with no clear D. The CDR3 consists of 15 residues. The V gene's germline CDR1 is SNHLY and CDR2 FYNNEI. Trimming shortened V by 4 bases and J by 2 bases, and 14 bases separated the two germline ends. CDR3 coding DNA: TGTGCCAGCAGTGCTATAAGGCAGGCCAACACTGAAGCTTTCTTT. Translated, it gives CASSAIRQANTEAFF.

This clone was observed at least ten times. CDR3: CASMSTSNYGYTF. As DNA, the CDR3 is TGCGCCAGCATGAGCACTTCTAACTATGGCTACACCTTC. The chain couples TRBV5-1 to TRBJ1-2; no definite D call. This CDR3 spans 13 amino acids. Germline-derived CDR1 and CDR2 are SGHRS and YFSETQ. V lost 6 bases, J lost 0 bases, and 9 bases lay in between.

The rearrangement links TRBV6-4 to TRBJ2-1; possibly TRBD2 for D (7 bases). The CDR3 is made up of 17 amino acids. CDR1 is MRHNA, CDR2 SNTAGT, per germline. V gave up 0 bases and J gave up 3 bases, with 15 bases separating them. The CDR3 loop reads CASSDSSRGGGYNEQFF. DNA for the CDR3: TGTGCCAGCAGTGACTCGAGTCGAGGGGGGGGCTACAATGAGCAGTTCTTC.

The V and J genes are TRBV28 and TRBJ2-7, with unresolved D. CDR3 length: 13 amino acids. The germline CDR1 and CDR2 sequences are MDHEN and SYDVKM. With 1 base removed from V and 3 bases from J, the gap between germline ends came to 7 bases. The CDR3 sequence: CASSLSSNYEQYV. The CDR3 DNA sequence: TGTGCCAGCAGTTTATCGTCTAACTACGAGCAGTACGTC.

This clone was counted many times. CDR3 sequence reads: CASSPSGTSGRHTGELFF. CDR3 nucleotides: TGTGCCAGCTCACCGTCTGGGACTAGCGGGAGGCACACCGGGGAGCTGTTTTTT. The chain recombines TRBV18 with TRBJ2-2; 15 nucleotides align to TRBD2. CDR1 and CDR2 (germline): KGHSH, LQKENI. The CDR3 length is 18 residues. The trim removed 3 bases at V and 3 bases at J, leaving 5 bases unmatched.

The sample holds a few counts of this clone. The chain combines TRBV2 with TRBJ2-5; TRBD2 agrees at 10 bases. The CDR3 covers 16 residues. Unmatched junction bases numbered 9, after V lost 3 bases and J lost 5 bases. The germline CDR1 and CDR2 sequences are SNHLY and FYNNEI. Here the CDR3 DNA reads TGTGCCAGCAGTGATCTAGCGGGGGAAGATCTTGAGACCCAGTACTTC. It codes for CASSDLAGEDLETQYF.

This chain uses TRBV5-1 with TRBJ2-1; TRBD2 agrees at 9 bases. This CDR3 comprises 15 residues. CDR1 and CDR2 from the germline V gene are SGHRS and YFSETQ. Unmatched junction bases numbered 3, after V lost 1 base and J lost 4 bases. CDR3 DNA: TGCGCCAGCAGCTTGAGGACTAGCGCTTACAATGAGCAGTTCTTC. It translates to CASSLRTSAYNEQFF. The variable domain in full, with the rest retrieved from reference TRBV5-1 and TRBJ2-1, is KAGVTQTPRYLIKTRGQQVTLSCSPISGHRSVSWYQQTPGQGLQFLFEYFSETQRNKGNFPGRFSGRQFSNSRSEMNVSTLELGDSALYLCASSLRTSAYNEQFFGPGTRLTVL.